These 2 T cell receptor beta chains share one sample of origin, sequenced in a study of T-cell reconstitution after alpha-beta-depleted transplantation in children. Unique molecular identifiers tagged the TCRbeta library. TCRdb ran MiXCR on the PCR reads and lists one entry per CDR3 protein. The data hold some 500,000 distinct CDR3 sequences, with around 18% observed a single time. Material: PBMCs from the stem cell graft donor, obtained from the stem cell graft. All receptors derive from a human donor who donated a stem cell graft to a child with acute lymphoblastic leukemia.

J is TRBJ2-1 and V is TRBV7-2, with D tentatively TRBD1 (5 bases). Trimming took off 8 bases at V and 9 bases at J, with 8 bases between the two ends. The CDR3 is 10 residues long. Looked up from germline, CDR1 is SGHTA and CDR2 is FQGNSA. The CDR3 coding sequence is TGTGCCAGCGGCAGGGTTGAGCAGTTCTTC. It translates to CASGRVEQFF. Based on the CDR3 plus reference TRBV7-2 and TRBJ2-1, the full variable domain is GAGVSQSPSNKVTEKGKDVELRCDPISGHTALYWYRQSLGQGLEFLIYFQGNSAPDKSGLPSDRFSAERTGGSVSTLTIQRTQQEDSAVYLCASGRVEQFFGPGTRLTVL.

The CDR3: CASGSLGDSPHEQFF. In DNA, the CDR3 is TGTGCTAGTGGGTCCCTGGGGGACTCTCCACATGAGCAGTTCTTC. This rearrangement joins TRBV12-5 to TRBJ2-1, with a tentative D call TRBD2 (6 bases). There are 15 residues in the CDR3. Germline CDR1 LGHNT, CDR2 FRNRAP. Trimming took off 6 bases at V and 8 bases at J, with 20 bases between the two ends. The whole variable domain, remainder taken from reference TRBV12-5 and TRBJ2-1, is DARVTQTPRHKVTEMGQEVTMRCQPILGHNTVFWYRQTMMQGLELLAYFRNRAPLDDSGMPKDRFSAEMPDATLATLKIQPSEPRDSAVYFCASGSLGDSPHEQFFGPGTRLTVL.